This T cell receptor beta chain was identified during a study of kidney transplant recipient with SARS-CoV-2 infection. Germline assignment: CDR1 DFQATT and CDR2 SNEGSKA (reference sequence). This CDR3 contains 13 residues. TCRdb re-derived calls from the reads in MiXCR, one entry per CDR3 protein. The table has approximately 250,000 distinct CDR3 sequences, roughly 26% seen once; the top ten hold roughly 7%. Comment on this clonotype: Just one base apart from a much larger clone, this may be a read error.

The sequence was obtained from a male patient in his thirties who had COVID-19 and was a kidney transplant recipient. Some T cells here may be from the graft donor. The genes are TRBV20-1 and TRBJ2-2; weak D call: TRBD2 (5 bases). Sequenced material: a blood sample, taken at baseline and around day 110 from a kidney transplant recipient. CDR3 bases: TGCAGCGCCACAACCGCCAACACCGGGAAGCTGTTTTTT. It encodes CSATTANTGKLFF.